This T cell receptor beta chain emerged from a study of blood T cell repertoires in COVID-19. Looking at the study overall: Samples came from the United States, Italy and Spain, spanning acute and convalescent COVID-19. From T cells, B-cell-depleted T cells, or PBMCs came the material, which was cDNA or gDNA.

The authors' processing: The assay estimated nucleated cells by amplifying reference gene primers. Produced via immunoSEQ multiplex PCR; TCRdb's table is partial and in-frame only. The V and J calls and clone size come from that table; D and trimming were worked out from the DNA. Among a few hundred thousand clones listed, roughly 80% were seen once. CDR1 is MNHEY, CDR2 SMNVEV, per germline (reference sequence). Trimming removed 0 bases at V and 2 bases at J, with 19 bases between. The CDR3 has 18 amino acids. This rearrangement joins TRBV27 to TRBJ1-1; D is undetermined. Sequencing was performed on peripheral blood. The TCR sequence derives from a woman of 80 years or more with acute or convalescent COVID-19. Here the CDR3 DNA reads TGTGCCAGCAGTTTATCCGGTTATTTGGGAGGGCGCAACACTGAAGCTTTCTTT. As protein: CASSLSGYLGGRNTEAFF.